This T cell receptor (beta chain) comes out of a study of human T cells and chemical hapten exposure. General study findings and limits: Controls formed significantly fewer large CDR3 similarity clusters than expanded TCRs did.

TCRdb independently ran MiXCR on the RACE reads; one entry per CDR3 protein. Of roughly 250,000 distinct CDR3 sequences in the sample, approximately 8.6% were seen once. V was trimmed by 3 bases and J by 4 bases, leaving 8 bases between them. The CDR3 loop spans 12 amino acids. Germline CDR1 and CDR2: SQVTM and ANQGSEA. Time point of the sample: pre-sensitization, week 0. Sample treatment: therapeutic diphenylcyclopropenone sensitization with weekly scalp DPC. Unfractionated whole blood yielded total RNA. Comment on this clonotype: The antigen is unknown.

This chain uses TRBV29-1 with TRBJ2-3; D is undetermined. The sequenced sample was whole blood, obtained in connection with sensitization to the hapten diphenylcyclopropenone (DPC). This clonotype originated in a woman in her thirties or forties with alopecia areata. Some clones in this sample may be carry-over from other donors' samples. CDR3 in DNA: TGCAGCGTTGAGGCCCTTGCAGATACGCAGTATTTT. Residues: CSVEALADTQYF.